The source of this T cell receptor (beta chain) is a study of OX40 agonist ivuxolimab in advanced cancers. Across the whole study: Ivuxolimab, an antibody that agonizes OX40 (CD134), was administered to the patients.

The repertoire was sequenced with immunoSEQ multiplex PCR; TCRdb's copy has only in-frame clones and lacks some. Seen here are more than 55,000 clones, about 90% observed once, and the top ten hold 14%. Trimming took off 0 bases at V and 7 bases at J, with 10 bases between the two ends. Per germline, CDR1 MNHEY and CDR2 SMNVEV (reference sequence). This CDR3 is 14 amino acids long. The specimen comprised CD4+ or CD8+ T cells sorted from blood, sampled in a trial of the OX40 agonist ivuxolimab. The gene calls are TRBV27 and TRBJ2-1; D not resolved. This TCR came from an adult with an advanced solid tumor such as melanoma, head and neck, liver or kidney cancer. The DNA of the CDR3 is TGTGCCAGCAGTTTATCTCGGGCTGTGAATGAGCAGTTCTTC. This sequence encodes CASSLSRAVNEQFF.